Each of the 28 T cell receptor beta chains below was sequenced from the same sample in a study of cytomegalovirus exposure and HLA in healthy donors (dated by TCRdb to the late 2010s). The library was obtained by the immunoSEQ multiplex PCR assay. For the multiplex PCR, a mixture combining 60 forward primers for TCR Vbeta segments and 13 reverse primers for TCR Jbeta segments was used. TCRdb retrieved this table from immuneACCESS and kept in-frame rearrangements only. Not all clones are present; in checked studies, unresolved V genes account for under half, and no reason is known for the remainder. In this sample the table shows some 110,000 clones, 70% to 85% of which occur a single time. The ten largest clones capture around a tenth of the sample. The specimen was PBMCs. The source is a woman in her 50s in good health and CMV-seropositive.

The chain joins TRBV4-1 to TRBJ2-5; D is ambiguous. Trimming pared 2 bases from V and 2 bases from J, leaving 6 bases between. This CDR3 has 13 residues. The V gene's germline CDR1 is MGHRA and CDR2 YSYEKL. CDR3 DNA: TGCGCCAGCAGCCAAATCTTTCAAGAGACCCAGTACTTC. Translation: CASSQIFQETQYF.

The rearrangement links TRBV30 to TRBJ1-1; D remains unclear. The germline CDR1 and CDR2 sequences are GTSNPN and SVGIG (reference sequence). This CDR3 contains 13 residues. V was clipped by 3 bases and J by 0 bases, with 8 bases between them. DNA of the CDR3: TGTGCCTGGAGCCCGGGGATGAACACTGAAGCTTTCTTT. This encodes CAWSPGMNTEAFF.

This clone was counted a single time. V and J are TRBV7-8 and TRBJ1-1; the D is unclear. The CDR3 length is 14 residues. V lost 3 bases and J 3 bases, leaving 11 bases between the germline ends. Germline V gene lookup returns CDR1 SGHVS and CDR2 FQNEAQ. The CDR3 nucleotides are TGTGCCAGCAGCTTTAGCCCTCCGGACACTGAAGCTTTCTTT. Its translation is CASSFSPPDTEAFF.

The rearrangement links TRBV5-1 to TRBJ2-2, with TRBD1 matching over 7 bases. V lost 3 bases, J lost 3 bases, and 5 bases stayed unmatched. The germline gives CDR1 SGHRS, CDR2 YFSETQ. The CDR3 spans 15 residues. Here the CDR3 reads CASSYSGTDTGELFF. CDR3 bases: TGCGCCAGCAGCTATTCCGGGACAGACACCGGGGAGCTGTTTTTT. Combining the CDR3 with reference TRBV5-1 and TRBJ2-2 gives the whole variable domain KAGVTQTPRYLIKTRGQQVTLSCSPISGHRSVSWYQQTPGQGLQFLFEYFSETQRNKGNFPGRFSGRQFSNSRSEMNVSTLELGDSALYLCASSYSGTDTGELFFGEGSRLTVL.

This chain joins TRBV6-1 and TRBJ2-2; tentatively, D is TRBD1 (5 bases). There are 15 residues in the CDR3. Trimming shortened V by 4 bases and J by 0 bases, and 9 bases separated the two germline ends. Germline V gene sequence: CDR1 MNHNS, CDR2 SASEGT. The CDR3 DNA reads as TGTGCCAGCAGTGTCATGACAGCGAACACCGGGGAGCTGTTTTTT. Translating gives CASSVMTANTGELFF.

This clone was seen just once. The rearrangement uses TRBV19 and TRBJ2-7; 8 nucleotides agree with TRBD1. Germline-derived CDR1 and CDR2 are LNHDA and SQIVND (reference sequence). J gave up 3 bases and V 5 bases, and 21 bases lay outside the gene matches. The length of the CDR3 is 19 residues. This CDR3 is CASSSSGTGDFMSGYEQYF. For the CDR3, the DNA is TGTGCCAGTAGTTCTTCCGGGACAGGTGATTTTATGTCCGGCTACGAGCAGTACTTC.

V is TRBV6-1 and J is TRBJ2-2; D may be TRBD1 (6 bases). This CDR3 contains 14 residues. Germline V gives CDR1 MNHNS, CDR2 SASEGT. Trimming cost V 4 bases and J 7 bases, with 13 bases left between them. CDR3 DNA sequence: TGTGCCAGCAGTGGGGGGCGGTGGGGCGGGGAGCTGTTTTTT. Encoded protein: CASSGGRWGGELFF.

The chain carries TRBV19 and TRBJ1-5; 10 bases are a match to TRBD1. Losses at the gene ends were 7 bases for V and 3 bases for J; bases not matched to a gene: 6. This CDR3 is 15 amino acids long. Germline CDR1 is LNHDA and CDR2 is SQIVND (reference sequence). CDR3 amino acids: CASTGQGGNNQPQHF. The CDR3, as DNA: TGTGCCAGTACCGGACAGGGGGGGAACAATCAGCCCCAGCATTTT.

This clone was counted a few times. CDR3 sequence: CASSWGLDTQYF. Written as DNA, the CDR3 is TGTGCCAGCAGCTGGGGACTAGATACGCAGTATTTT. The V gene is TRBV7-2, the J gene TRBJ2-3, with D possibly being TRBD2 (6 bases). V was clipped by 4 bases and J by 5 bases, with 7 bases between them. Germline CDR1 SGHTA, CDR2 FQGNSA. This CDR3 is 12 amino acids long.

V gene TRBV7-9 combines with J gene TRBJ1-2; maybe TRBD1 (6 bases). V shed 1 base and J shed 6 bases, with 18 bases lying between them. The V gene's germline CDR1 is SEHNR and CDR2 FQNEAQ (reference sequence). This CDR3 comprises 16 residues. The CDR3 DNA sequence: TGTGCCAGCAGCTTAGTTTCTCCCTCAGGGGCCGATGGCTACACCTTC. Protein: CASSLVSPSGADGYTF.

The rearrangement uses TRBV7-2 and TRBJ2-3, with a weak D call TRBD2 (5 bases). Per the germline V gene, CDR1 is SGHTA and CDR2 is FQGNSA. The CDR3 length is 14 residues. The germline V and J ends were trimmed by 2 bases and 5 bases, with 11 bases remaining between them. CDR3 DNA sequence: TGTGCCAGCAGCTTATTATTGAGGGTAGATACGCAGTATTTT. Translation gives CASSLLLRVDTQYF.

This rearrangement joins TRBV7-8 to TRBJ2-7, with 11 bases lining up with TRBD2. This CDR3 region has 17 residues. Looked up from germline, CDR1 is SGHVS and CDR2 is FQNEAQ. V gave up 1 base and J gave up 0 bases; unmatched junction bases: 5. In nucleotides, the CDR3 is TGTGCCAGCAGCTTAGGTAGCGGGGGGGAAATCTCCTACGAGCAGTACTTC. Translating gives CASSLGSGGEISYEQYF.

The J gene is TRBJ1-4, the V gene TRBV9; tentatively, D is TRBD1 (5 bases). Germline V gives CDR1 SGDLS, CDR2 YYNGEE. The length of the CDR3 is 15 residues. Trimming shortened V by 0 bases and J by 6 bases, and 12 bases separated the two germline ends. CDR3 bases: TGTGCCAGCAGCGTAGGCAACGGGGGGGATGAAAAACTGTTTTTT. Encoded protein: CASSVGNGGDEKLFF.

This clone was recorded a few times. The chain combines TRBV6-5 with TRBJ1-2; 9 positions agree with TRBD1. Germline CDR1 and CDR2: MNHEY and SVGAGI. V dropped 5 bases and J dropped 4; count of bases not matched to a gene: 5. The CDR3 consists of 14 residues. CDR3 residues: CASSRPGQGYGYTF. The CDR3 DNA reads TGTGCCAGCAGTCGGCCGGGACAGGGCTATGGCTACACCTTC.

The rearrangement joins TRBV4-2 to TRBJ1-1, with a possible D match to TRBD1 (6 bases). The CDR3 is 12 amino acids. Trimming stripped 6 bases from V and 10 bases from J, with 15 bases between. Per germline, CDR1 LGHNA and CDR2 YNFKEQ. For the CDR3, the DNA is TGTGCCAGCAGGCCCGACAGGTCCTCAGCTTTCTTT. This translates into CASRPDRSSAFF.

This clone was observed a handful of times. The chain recombines TRBV7-3 with TRBJ1-1; D gene unclear. This CDR3 contains 15 residues. V was pared by 5 bases and J by 0 bases, with 13 bases between. Germline-derived CDR1 and CDR2 are SGHTA and FQGTGA. The CDR3 loop reads CASSPRGNMNTEAFF. As DNA, the CDR3 is TGTGCCAGCAGCCCGAGAGGGAACATGAACACTGAAGCTTTCTTT.

On this clone: The sample contains more than one DNA sequence encoding this CDR3. This rearrangement joins TRBV15 to TRBJ2-3; D gene uncertain. The V gene's germline CDR1 is LNHNV and CDR2 YYDKDF (reference sequence). The CDR3 loop spans 15 amino acids. Trimming took off 1 base at V and 6 bases at J, with 14 bases between the two ends. CDR3 region: CATSRARQGRDTQYF. The CDR3, as DNA: TGTGCCACCAGCAGAGCCCGACAAGGAAGGGATACGCAGTATTTT.

This chain uses TRBV4-2 with TRBJ1-4, with 10 nucleotides matching TRBD1. The CDR3 totals 15 residues. Trimming removed 3 bases from V and 3 bases from J; junction bases left unmatched: 1. CDR1 LGHNA and CDR2 YNFKEQ come from the germline V gene. CDR3 in DNA: TGTGCCAGCAGCCAGGGACAGGGGCCTAATGAAAAACTGTTTTTT. This sequence encodes CASSQGQGPNEKLFF.

The rearrangement joins TRBV29-1 to TRBJ2-7, with 11 bases fitting TRBD2. V gave up 1 base and J gave up 4 bases; unmatched junction bases: 9. Germline V gene lookup returns CDR1 SQVTM and CDR2 ANQGSEA. The CDR3 length is 16 residues. The CDR3 DNA sequence: TGCAGCGTTGAAGGGACTAGCGGGCTTGGGATTTACGAGCAGTACTTC. This translates into CSVEGTSGLGIYEQYF.

The chain has TRBV19 and TRBJ1-5; TRBD1 matches 7 bases. Germline-derived CDR1 and CDR2 are LNHDA and SQIVND (reference sequence). This CDR3 spans 14 amino acids. The trim removed 3 bases at V and 6 bases at J, leaving 5 bases unmatched. CDR3 nucleotide sequence: TGTGCCAGTAGTATCCCAGGGGGTGGTCAGCCCCAGCATTTT. Amino acids: CASSIPGGGQPQHF.

V is TRBV27 and J is TRBJ2-1; TRBD2 matches at 12 bases. The CDR3 loop spans 16 amino acids. Germline V gene data show CDR1 as MNHEY and CDR2 as SMNVEV (reference sequence). Trimming removed 4 bases from V and 3 bases from J; junction bases left unmatched: 4. CDR3 nucleotides: TGTGCCAGCAGTTCCCGGACTAGCGGGAACTACAATGAGCAGTTCTTC. Its protein is CASSSRTSGNYNEQFF.

This clone was seen a handful of times. The rearrangement links TRBV5-5 to TRBJ1-1; the match to TRBD1 covers 9 bases. Germline CDR1 and CDR2: SGHKS and YYEKEE (reference sequence). The CDR3 sequence is 15 residues long. V was clipped by 4 bases and J by 4 bases; unmatched bases: 8. CDR3 loop: CASSKAGTGLTEAFF. The CDR3 DNA is TGTGCCAGCAGCAAAGCCGGGACAGGGCTCACTGAAGCTTTCTTT.

CDR3 amino acids: CASSLQAPDGYTF. Here the CDR3 DNA reads TGTGCCAGCAGTCTTCAGGCCCCCGATGGCTACACCTTC. The chain links TRBV2 to TRBJ1-2; no clear D gene. This CDR3 comprises 13 residues. The germline V and J ends were trimmed by 5 bases and 6 bases, with 13 bases remaining between them. CDR1 SNHLY and CDR2 FYNNEI come from the germline V gene.

The rearrangement links TRBV28 to TRBJ1-5; 7 bases match TRBD1. Germline V gene data show CDR1 as MDHEN and CDR2 as SYDVKM. With V trimmed by 3 bases and J by 5 bases, 7 bases remained unmatched. The CDR3 is 15 residues long. The CDR3 sequence: CASSFPGTVYQPQHF. CDR3 coding DNA: TGTGCCAGCAGTTTTCCCGGGACAGTTTATCAGCCCCAGCATTTT.

In its sample, this clone was seen a few times. The V gene is TRBV29-1, the J gene TRBJ1-1, with 8 bases fitting TRBD1. This CDR3 is 14 amino acids long. J lost 4 bases, V lost 6 bases, and 10 bases had no gene match. Germline V gives CDR1 SQVTM, CDR2 ANQGSEA. DNA of the CDR3: TGCAGCGTGTGGACAGGGCTACGGGTCACTGAAGCTTTCTTT. Its protein product is CSVWTGLRVTEAFF. Supplemented by reference TRBV29-1 and TRBJ1-1, the full variable domain reads SAVISQKPSRDICQRGTSLTIQCQVDSQVTMMFWYRQQPGQSLTLIATANQGSEATYESGFVIDKFPISRPNLTFSTLTVSNMSPEDSSIYLCSVWTGLRVTEAFFGQGTRLTVV.

The chain combines TRBV7-2 with TRBJ1-1, with D maybe TRBD1 (5 bases). V was clipped by 2 bases and J by 4 bases, with 11 bases between them. Germline-derived CDR1 and CDR2 are SGHTA and FQGNSA. The CDR3 runs to 14 residues. The chain's CDR3 is CASSLFDSRTEAFF. The CDR3 bases are TGTGCCAGCAGCTTATTCGACAGTCGCACTGAAGCTTTCTTT.

The rearrangement uses TRBV28 and TRBJ1-5, with D perhaps TRBD1 (6 bases). CDR1 and CDR2 (germline): MDHEN, SYDVKM. Trimming took off 2 bases at V and 5 bases at J, with 10 bases between the two ends. CDR3 length: 14 amino acids. CDR3: CASSLGGQYQPQHF. In nucleotides, the CDR3 is TGTGCCAGCAGTTTAGGGGGCCAGTATCAGCCCCAGCATTTT.

The chain recombines TRBV5-4 with TRBJ1-1, with D possibly matching TRBD1 (5 bases). The CDR3 runs 14 residues. Trimming cost V 0 bases and J 11 bases, with 17 bases left between them. CDR1 SGHNT and CDR2 YYREEE come from the germline V gene (reference sequence). This chain's CDR3 is CASSLGKGPWTAFF. In DNA, the CDR3 is TGTGCCAGCAGCTTGGGTAAGGGGCCTTGGACCGCTTTCTTT.